Described below is a single T cell receptor beta chain sequence and its context. This clonotype was seen at least ten times. The specificity of this receptor is unknown. No quality values exist for individual bases; no much larger clone is one base distant. Stable Graves' hyperthyroidism was defined as no progression to ophthalmopathy during 18 months of follow-up. Hyperthyroidism patients were newly diagnosed, with disease duration under 2 months, and aged 18 to 65 years. Any patient with an uncontrolled infection, another autoimmune disease, pregnancy or lactation was excluded. Diagnoses were based on clinical symptoms, serum thyroxine and TRAb, thyroid ultrasound and orbital computed tomography. PBMCs were separated from roughly 10 ml of fresh peripheral blood using Ficoll-Paque density gradient centrifugation. Total RNA was extracted using Trizol reagent, and RNA quality was assessed on an Agilent 2100 Bioanalyzer.

This entry comes from a study of T cells in Graves' hyperthyroidism and ophthalmopathy (dated by TCRdb to about 2019). Turning to the overall study: Peripheral blood was sampled at the time of initial diagnosis, prior to any treatment. Whether ophthalmopathy could be predicted prospectively was tested in an independent validation cohort made up of 18 to 20 hyperthyroidism patients plus 17 patients who later progressed to ophthalmopathy. TCR Vbeta CDR3 sequencing of approximately 140 peripheral blood samples (over 40 ophthalmopathy, roughly 74 hyperthyroidism and some 17 progressor patients) is reported in the paper. In about 6 Graves' hyperthyroidism patients, the study also compared T-cell repertoires from thyroid tissue with T-cell repertoires from blood. The 95 to 100 discovery patients were randomly split 7:3 into training and test sets. To identify distinguishing TCR V-J signatures, a discovery cohort of 90 to 100 patients was used, comprising roughly 45 with Graves' ophthalmopathy and some 57 with stable Graves' hyperthyroidism. Following sampling, methimazole starting at 30 mg daily was given to hyperthyroidism patients, and high-dose intravenous methylprednisolone was given to ophthalmopathy patients.

Counted from cysteine to phenylalanine, this CDR3 has 15 amino acids. The kept DNA is CDR3 alone, 45 bases in frame from the first base. CDR1 is given as KGHDR and CDR2 as SFDVKD, both from the germline V gene. Trimmed from V: 4 bases; trimmed from J: 5 bases; junction bases lacking a gene match: 5. TCR beta CDR3 regions were amplified from RNA transcripts. The first round of RT-PCR for the TCR CDR3 was performed with the HTBI primer set and the Qiagen OneStep RT-PCR kit. A second multiplex PCR round built the libraries, followed by size selection and purification. The libraries were sequenced on an Illumina HiSeq2000 using paired-end 100 bp reads. The original pipeline was this. Raw data were processed with SOAPnuke, discarding reads with adapters, uncalled bases, mean Phred below 15, or no exact constant-primer or identifier match. COPE v1.2.5 was used to merge high-quality paired reads, and clonotypes were defined as unique nucleotide sequences. MiTCR v1.1 was used to align clonotypes to the IMGT TRBV, TRBD and TRBJ reference segments. The analysis included only V-J combinations with a frequency above 0.0001, which together covered 98% to 99.2% of the repertoires. A TCS score was defined as the ratio of F50 (clonal expansion) to E x V (chaos), with BLOSUM62-based TCRdist applied between CDR3 peptides within each V-J. Welch's t-statistics and random forest reduced around 510 V-J features to about 13, which were used in a naive Bayes classifier (R e1071). TCRdb redid the processing of the public reads, applying fastp at Q25 and MiXCR, and retained in-frame beta chains. Duplicate CDR3 protein sequences are folded into a single record with the most common DNA and genes. These V and J calls rely on TCRdb rather than the paper's analysis. The sample table holds hundreds of thousands of distinct CDR3 sequences, of which 14% were seen once. 20% to 25% of the sample is held by the ten biggest clonotypes.

Here is what the overall study found, with its caveats: In validation, the model predicted progression to ophthalmopathy a median of around six months before onset, with roughly 70% sensitivity and 72.22% specificity. Most expanded thyroid clonotypes (frequency above 0.001) were also found in blood, which suggests that blood repertoires may mirror thyroid immune responses. No statistical method was used to fix the sample size in advance, and group allocation was not hidden from the investigators. A model built on a 13 V-J signature distinguished ophthalmopathy from stable hyperthyroidism, reaching about 89% sensitivity and 81.08% specificity in cross-validation and 80%/75% in testing.

Here the chain combines TRBV24-1 and TRBJ1-4, and TRBD1 aligns with 8 junction nucleotides. This receptor was obtained from a woman in her thirties with Graves' hyperthyroidism. The sample comprised blood. The bases read TGTGCCACCAGTGACCGGACAGGGAGGAATGAAAAACTGTTTTTT. Its protein reads: CATSDRTGRNEKLFF.